This T cell receptor (beta chain) was captured by sequencing in a study of blood T cell repertoires in COVID-19 (dated by TCRdb to 2018 to 2020). For the study in its entirety: Collaborator samples came from the United States, Italy and Spain and covered acute and convalescent phases of COVID-19. Where available, HLA class I and class II types were taken from metadata supplied by the sample provider and were not determined by assay-based typing. A freely available public database, intended as a resource for researchers studying the immune response to SARS-CoV-2, is where the repertoires were released. The prospective study material was composed of cDNA or gDNA derived from T cells, B-cell-depleted T cells, or PBMCs. Deeply sampled blood TCRbeta repertoires from subjects exposed to, actively infected with, or recovered from COVID-19 were included in the dataset. Nearly every sample came with metadata listing a de-identified subject ID, COVID-19 status, age in years and sex. Samples were obtained from the ongoing ImmuneRACE study (first 160 participants) and from 1,200 or so subjects provided by 6 global collaborators.

The research as a whole found: Clinical and demographic metadata were provided uncurated, with the amount varying by source and participant.

TCRbeta CDR3 regions were amplified from genomic DNA by means of the immunoSEQ Assay, a bias-controlled multiplex PCR. In the source study's methods: Nucleated cell counts per sample were estimated from amplification of reference gene primers within the assay. To quantify the absolute abundance of each unique TCRbeta CDR3 rearrangement, sequence reads were collapsed and filtered. For each sample, productive Simpson clonality was calculated as the square root of Simpson's diversity index over productive rearrangements. In its TCRdb copy, this immuneACCESS table keeps in-frame sequences only and misses some clones. Where compared with another copy, unresolved V genes explain less than half of these, and the others have no known cause. V and J calls and clone size are copied from that table; D and trimming were computed from the DNA. In all, the sample holds about 140,000 clones, and roughly 84% of those were seen once. The ten largest account for 5.5% of the sample.

On this clone: This clone's antigen is unknown. No per-base quality is available; no much larger clone lies one base away.

Enrolling through a virtual design, the prospective study's participants ranged in age from roughly 18 to 95 years and lived across 24 United States geographic areas. To assign participants to cohorts, the prospective study relied on clinical history that participants themselves reported in a screening survey and a study questionnaire. In the prospective study, whole blood, serum and a nasopharyngeal or oropharyngeal swab were collected from each participant by mobile phlebotomists. Prospective study participants could optionally give additional blood draws and questionnaires over an approximately 2-month period. Blood samples from the prospective study were shipped frozen or at room temperature prior to DNA extraction. This receptor was obtained from a man aged 35-49 years with acute COVID-19. Sequencing was performed on PBMCs or T cells enriched from blood (not recorded which).

The sequence in DNA is TGTGCCAGCAGTTTCGGGGAGGCTTATAACACCGGGGAGCTGTTTTTT. This codes for CASSFGEAYNTGELFF. The chain links TRBV7-6 with TRBJ2-2, and perhaps TRBD2 as D gene, on 6 matching bases. The CDR3 runs 16 amino acids, cysteine and phenylalanine included. Solely the CDR3 DNA is kept, with 48 bases framed from the first base. In the germline V gene, CDR1 corresponds to SGHVS and CDR2 to FNYEAQ. V loses 6 bases of germline sequence and J loses 2 bases, and the interval between the two ends is 16 bases.